The clone carrying this T cell receptor (beta chain) was recorded many times. Its antigen is not identified. The read comes to an end 3 residues before the CDR3 does, leaving the germline J gene to fill in the end. Equal genomic DNA amounts from CVID and control samples were sequenced. Clones were read by immunoSEQ multiplex PCR, and TCRdb kept only the in-frame ones, dropping some. In total the sample includes about 47,000 clones, none of them seen once. The sample belongs to a study of T cell clonality in common variable immunodeficiency. Study-wide findings and caveats: CVID subjects shared fewer TCRbeta clones than healthy controls did. Patient heterogeneity in the CVID cohort limited correlations between repertoire features and clinical complications.

Germline CDR1 reads MNHEY; CDR2 reads SVGEGT. This CDR3 has 16 residues. V was pared by 2 bases and J by 3 bases, with 8 bases of the junction left unmatched. Material: peripheral blood mononuclear cells. This TCR came from a person between 18 and 69 years old in good health. The chain uses TRBV6-2 or TRBV6-3 and TRBJ1-1, with 8 bases aligning to TRBD1. The part of the CDR3 DNA that was read is TGTGCCAGCAGTTACACAGGCAGGGGGCGTGACACTGAA. This encodes CASSYTGRGRDTE. The CDR3 reads in full as CASSYTGRGRDTEAFF.